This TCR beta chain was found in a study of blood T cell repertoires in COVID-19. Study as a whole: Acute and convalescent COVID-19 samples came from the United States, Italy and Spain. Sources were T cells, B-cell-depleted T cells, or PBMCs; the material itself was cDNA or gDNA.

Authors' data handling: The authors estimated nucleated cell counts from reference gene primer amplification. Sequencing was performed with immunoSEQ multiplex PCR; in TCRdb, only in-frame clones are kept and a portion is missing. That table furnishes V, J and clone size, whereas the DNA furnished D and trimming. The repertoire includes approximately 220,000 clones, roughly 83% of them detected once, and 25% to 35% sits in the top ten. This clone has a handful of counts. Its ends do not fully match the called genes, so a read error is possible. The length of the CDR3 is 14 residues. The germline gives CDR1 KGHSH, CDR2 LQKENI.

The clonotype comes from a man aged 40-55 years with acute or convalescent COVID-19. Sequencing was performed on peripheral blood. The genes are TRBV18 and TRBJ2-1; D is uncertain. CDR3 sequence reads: CSQAKENSYNEQFF. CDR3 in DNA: TGCTCTCAAGCGAAGGAGAATTCCTACAATGAGCAGTTCTTC.